This is a list of T cell receptor beta chains from one sample in a study of Ad26.COV2.S vaccination and SARS-CoV-2 variants. Here immunoSEQ multiplex PCR was the method, and the copy in TCRdb shows in-frame clones only, minus some. The table shows roughly 400,000 clones, with around 91% occurring only once. Sample: peripheral blood, taken in a trial of Ad26.COV2.S vaccine versus placebo. These receptors were obtained from a person between 18 and 65 years old who received the Ad26.COV2.S COVID-19 vaccine or a placebo. The CDR3 runs from the conserved cysteine through the conserved F or W. D genes are given only for firm matches. Clone size, where shown, is once, few, many, or a class for clones that have expanded.

d_gene: TRBD2; abundance: .; j_gene: TRBJ2-7; v_gene: TRBV29-1; CDR3aa: CSVGGGDGTYEQYF; CDR3nt: TGCAGCGTTGGGGGAGGGGACGGGACCTACGAGCAGTACTTC
d_gene: TRBD2; abundance: .; j_gene: TRBJ2-3; v_gene: TRBV3-1/TRBV3-2; CDR3aa: CASSLRLAGSNTDTQYF; CDR3nt: TGTGCCAGCAGCCTGCGACTAGCGGGATCTAACACAGATACGCAGTATTTT
d_gene: .; abundance: .; j_gene: TRBJ2-3; v_gene: TRBV18; CDR3aa: CASSPPVGSDTQYF; CDR3nt: TGTGCCAGCTCACCACCGGTCGGCTCAGATACGCAGTATTTT
d_gene: TRBD1; abundance: .; j_gene: TRBJ2-7; v_gene: TRBV30; CDR3aa: CAWSRKKTGAYEQYF; CDR3nt: TGTGCCTGGAGTCGAAAGAAGACAGGGGCTTACGAGCAGTACTTC
d_gene: .; abundance: few; j_gene: TRBJ1-5; v_gene: TRBV6-2/TRBV6-3; CDR3aa: CASSYSSDNQPQHF; CDR3nt: TGTGCCAGCAGTTACAGCTCTGACAATCAGCCCCAGCATTTT
d_gene: .; abundance: few; j_gene: TRBJ1-2; v_gene: TRBV7-9; CDR3aa: CASSPPGDGYTF; CDR3nt: TGTGCCAGCAGCCCCCCAGGGGATGGCTACACCTTC
d_gene: .; abundance: .; j_gene: TRBJ2-3; v_gene: TRBV7-9; CDR3aa: CAGDSRQATDTQYF; CDR3nt: TGTGCCGGAGACTCGCGACAGGCCACAGATACGCAGTATTTT
d_gene: TRBD2; abundance: .; j_gene: TRBJ2-2; v_gene: TRBV6-1; CDR3aa: CASSELRGGQRTGELFF; CDR3nt: TGTGCCAGCAGTGAACTCCGGGGAGGGCAGCGCACCGGGGAGCTGTTTTTT
d_gene: .; abundance: .; j_gene: TRBJ2-7; v_gene: TRBV30; CDR3aa: CAMEGIGSYEQYF; CDR3nt: TGTGCAATGGAGGGAATAGGCTCCTACGAGCAGTACTTC
d_gene: TRBD2; abundance: .; j_gene: TRBJ2-1; v_gene: TRBV6-2/TRBV6-3; CDR3aa: CASSYQREAHEQFF; CDR3nt: TGTGCCAGCAGTTACCAGCGGGAGGCGCATGAGCAGTTCTTC
d_gene: .; abundance: few; j_gene: TRBJ1-2; v_gene: TRBV7-2; CDR3aa: CASSLRQSLSYGYTF; CDR3nt: TGTGCCAGCAGCTTACGGCAGTCACTCAGCTATGGCTACACCTTC
d_gene: .; abundance: .; j_gene: TRBJ1-6; v_gene: TRBV28; CDR3aa: CASSMGGGNSPLHF; CDR3nt: TGTGCCAGCAGTATGGGGGGCGGGAATTCACCCCTCCACTTT
d_gene: .; abundance: .; j_gene: TRBJ1-4; v_gene: TRBV11-2; CDR3aa: CASSFGLNEKLFF; CDR3nt: TGTGCCAGCAGCTTCGGGCTTAATGAAAAACTGTTTTTT
d_gene: TRBD1; abundance: .; j_gene: TRBJ2-4; v_gene: TRBV18; CDR3aa: CASSPDRGNIQYF; CDR3nt: TGTGCCAGCTCACCAGACAGGGGTAACATTCAGTACTTC
d_gene: .; abundance: .; j_gene: TRBJ2-1; v_gene: TRBV12-3/TRBV12-4; CDR3aa: CASSWSSYNEQFF; CDR3nt: TGTGCCAGCAGTTGGAGCTCCTACAATGAGCAGTTCTTC
d_gene: .; abundance: .; j_gene: TRBJ2-2; v_gene: TRBV19; CDR3aa: CASSIQGNTGELFF; CDR3nt: TGTGCCAGTAGTATACAGGGTAACACCGGGGAGCTGTTTTTT